The clone carrying this T cell receptor beta chain was seen a single time. Its antigen is undetermined. This record belongs to a study of cytomegalovirus exposure and HLA in healthy donors. With 60 Vbeta and 13 Jbeta primers, the PCR was carried out. Here immunoSEQ multiplex PCR was the method, and the copy in TCRdb shows in-frame clones only, minus some. The sample has around 170,000 clones, 80% seen once; the top ten hold 6.3%. General observations from the study: TCR beta chain V- and J-gene trimming was linked, in a later analysis, to a missense variant in DCLRE1C. HLA-A and HLA-B allele assignments for most subjects were reportedly predicted accurately using TCR beta sequences. Reportedly, cytomegalovirus status was diagnosed with high sensitivity and specificity. Earlier results showed most TCR beta V segments being productive about 87% or about 30% of the time.

This CDR3 contains 12 residues. Trimming removed 5 bases from V and 10 bases from J, with 14 bases in between. Germline CDR1 MNHEY, CDR2 SVGAGI. The sample comprised PBMCs. This chain links TRBV6-5 with TRBJ1-1; weak D call: TRBD1 (6 bases). This clonotype originated in a man in his forties in good health and CMV-seropositive. The CDR3 is CASSNNRVGAFF. DNA of the CDR3: TGTGCCAGCAGTAATAACAGGGTTGGAGCTTTCTTT.